A selection of T cell receptor beta chains follows, all from one sample in a study of cytomegalovirus exposure and HLA in healthy donors. Profiling relied on immunoSEQ multiplex PCR, and the TCRdb table lists in-frame clones only, not all of them. The sample yields about 220,000 clones, over 65% seen once. The sequencing sample was made of PBMCs. Every receptor here comes from a man aged 18 to 29 in good health and CMV-seronegative. Each CDR3 is given without its conserved first and last residue. The order of the fields is CDR3 protein, CDR3 length, V gene.

CDR3aa: ASSVDPRETQY
len: 11
v_gene: TRBV9

CDR3aa: ASSQGHLSTDTQY
len: 13
v_gene: TRBV4-1

CDR3aa: ASSLGLADPAEQF
len: 13
v_gene: TRBV7-8

CDR3aa: ASTIFDRGQGYT
len: 12
v_gene: TRBV28

CDR3aa: ASSQDRHSYEQY
len: 12
v_gene: TRBV14

CDR3aa: ASSPGLETDTQY
len: 12
v_gene: TRBV9

CDR3aa: AWSAGQSYEQY
len: 11
v_gene: TRBV30

CDR3aa: ASSRAGGTGELF
len: 12
v_gene: TRBV16

CDR3aa: ASSITRDSTEAF
len: 12
v_gene: TRBV7-2

CDR3aa: ASSVGSLGGYT
len: 11
v_gene: TRBV19

CDR3aa: ASSFLGQNTEAF
len: 12
v_gene: TRBV27

CDR3aa: ASSLLGLANLYEQY
len: 14
v_gene: TRBV5-1

CDR3aa: ASRPGTSGNTGELF
len: 14
v_gene: TRBV27

CDR3aa: SAHRGDGNTIY
len: 11
v_gene: TRBV29-1

CDR3aa: ASRDRGSYEQY
len: 11
v_gene: TRBV6-1

CDR3aa: ASRGARLAAGNEQF
len: 14
v_gene: TRBV2

CDR3aa: ASSSRLVGNEQF
len: 12
v_gene: TRBV5-1

CDR3aa: ASSESVGNQPQH
len: 12
v_gene: TRBV2

CDR3aa: ASGGRRDYGYT
len: 11
v_gene: TRBV2

CDR3aa: ASSSGDRAYEQY
len: 12
v_gene: TRBV28

CDR3aa: ASSGDYNEQF
len: 10
v_gene: TRBV9

CDR3aa: ASSSLDRVAF
len: 10
v_gene: TRBV13

CDR3aa: ASRGVTWGTDTQY
len: 13
v_gene: TRBV7-9

CDR3aa: ASSLYSSSGYTDTQY
len: 15
v_gene: TRBV28

CDR3aa: ASTTRDRRETQY
len: 12
v_gene: TRBV7-9

CDR3aa: AWRWTGNGYT
len: 10
v_gene: TRBV30

CDR3aa: ASSLPHSTDTQY
len: 12
v_gene: TRBV7-9

CDR3aa: ASSYPAGGYEQF
len: 12
v_gene: TRBV6-5

CDR3aa: ASSLDSLSSYNEQF
len: 14
v_gene: TRBV5-6

CDR3aa: ASSPSAGMRDTQY
len: 13
v_gene: TRBV23-1

CDR3aa: ASSRDRGGNQPQH
len: 13
v_gene: TRBV5-6

CDR3aa: ASGLRETQY
len: 9
v_gene: TRBV6-5

CDR3aa: ASRPAPGGNYGYT
len: 13
v_gene: TRBV6-5

CDR3aa: ASSHTPGQGIYEQY
len: 14
v_gene: TRBV19

CDR3aa: ASSLQLSGANVLT
len: 13
v_gene: TRBV11-2

CDR3aa: ASSLQVGTEAF
len: 11
v_gene: TRBV5-8

CDR3aa: ASSSGLAVGYEQY
len: 13
v_gene: TRBV7-2

CDR3aa: ASSLGLGDAGELF
len: 13
v_gene: TRBV28

CDR3aa: ASSFGGTESYT
len: 11
v_gene: TRBV28

CDR3aa: ASSGFETGRSIQY
len: 13
v_gene: TRBV9

CDR3aa: AWSVQGWEQF
len: 10
v_gene: TRBV30

CDR3aa: ASSPRTSGSSYNEQF
len: 15
v_gene: TRBV7-6

CDR3aa: ASSVDGGQETQY
len: 12
v_gene: TRBV9